Sequencing of this TCR beta chain was carried out in a study of OX40 agonist ivuxolimab in advanced cancers. Libraries were prepared by immunoSEQ multiplex PCR; TCRdb keeps only in-frame clonotypes and omits some of them. Of about 75,000 clones listed, 85% were seen once; the top ten hold around a sixth. Germline values: CDR1 SGHRS, CDR2 YFSETQ. CDR3 length: 13 amino acids. V was trimmed by 3 bases and J by 2 bases, leaving 9 bases between them. The TCR originated in an adult with an advanced solid tumor such as melanoma, head and neck, liver or kidney cancer. The sequencing here drew on CD4+ or CD8+ T cells sorted from blood, taken in a trial of the OX40 agonist ivuxolimab. This chain links TRBV5-1 with TRBJ2-7; the D call may be TRBD1 or TRBD2 (5 bases each). CDR3 in amino acids: CASSWDEAYEQYF. As DNA, the CDR3 is TGCGCCAGCAGCTGGGACGAGGCCTACGAGCAGTACTTC.